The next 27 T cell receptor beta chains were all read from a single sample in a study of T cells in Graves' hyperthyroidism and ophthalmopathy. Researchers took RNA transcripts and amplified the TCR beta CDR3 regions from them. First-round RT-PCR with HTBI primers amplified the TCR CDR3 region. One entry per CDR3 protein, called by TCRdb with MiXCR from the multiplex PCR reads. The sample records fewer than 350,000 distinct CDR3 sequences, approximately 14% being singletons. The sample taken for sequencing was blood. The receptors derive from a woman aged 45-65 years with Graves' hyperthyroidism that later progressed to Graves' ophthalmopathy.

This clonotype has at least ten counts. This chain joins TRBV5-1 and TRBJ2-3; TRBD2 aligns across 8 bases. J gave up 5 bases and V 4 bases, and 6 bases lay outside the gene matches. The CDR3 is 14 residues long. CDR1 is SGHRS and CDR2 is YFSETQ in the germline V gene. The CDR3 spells CASSIGTSQDTQYF. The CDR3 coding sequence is TGCGCCAGCAGCATCGGGACTAGTCAAGATACGCAGTATTTT.

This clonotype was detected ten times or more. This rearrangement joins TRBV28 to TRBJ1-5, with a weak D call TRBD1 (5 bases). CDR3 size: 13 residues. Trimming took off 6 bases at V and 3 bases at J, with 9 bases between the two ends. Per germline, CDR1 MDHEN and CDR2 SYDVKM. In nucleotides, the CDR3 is TGTGCCAGCAGAACAGGTATCAATCAGCCCCAGCATTTT. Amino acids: CASRTGINQPQHF.

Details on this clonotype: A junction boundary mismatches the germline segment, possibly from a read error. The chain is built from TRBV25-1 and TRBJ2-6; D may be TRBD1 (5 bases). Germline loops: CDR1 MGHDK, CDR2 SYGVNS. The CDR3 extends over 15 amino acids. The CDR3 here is CASSEPPPGANALTF. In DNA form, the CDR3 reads TGTGCCAGCAGTGAACCCCCCCCTGGGGCCAACGCCCTGACTTTC.

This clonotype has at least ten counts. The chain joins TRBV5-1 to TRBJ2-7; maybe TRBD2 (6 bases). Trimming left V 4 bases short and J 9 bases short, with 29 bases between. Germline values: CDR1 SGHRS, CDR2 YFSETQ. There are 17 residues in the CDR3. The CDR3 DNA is TGCGCCAGCAGCCCATCCACCGGTGTAGCGGAGAGAGTCGGGCAGTACTTC. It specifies CASSPSTGVAERVGQYF.

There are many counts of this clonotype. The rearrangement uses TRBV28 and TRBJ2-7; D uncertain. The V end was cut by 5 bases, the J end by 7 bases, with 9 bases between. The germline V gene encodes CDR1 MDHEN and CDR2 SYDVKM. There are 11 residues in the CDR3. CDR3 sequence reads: CASSTPREQYF. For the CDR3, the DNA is TGTGCCAGCAGTACCCCCAGGGAGCAGTACTTC.

Here the CDR3 reads CASSSGQFQETQYF. In DNA, the CDR3 is TGTGCCAGCAGTTCAGGACAGTTCCAAGAGACCCAGTACTTC. J is TRBJ2-5 and V is TRBV27; a weak D match, TRBD1 (6 bases). Trimming took 4 bases from V and 1 from J, leaving 10 bases between them. Germline CDR1 and CDR2: MNHEY and SMNVEV (reference sequence). The CDR3 has 14 residues.

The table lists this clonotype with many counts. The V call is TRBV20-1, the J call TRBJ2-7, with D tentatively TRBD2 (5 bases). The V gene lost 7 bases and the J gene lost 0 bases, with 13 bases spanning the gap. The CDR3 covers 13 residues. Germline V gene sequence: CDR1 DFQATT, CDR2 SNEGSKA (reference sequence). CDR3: CSGSRGPSYEQYF. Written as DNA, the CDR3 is TGCAGTGGTAGCCGCGGGCCCTCCTACGAGCAGTACTTC.

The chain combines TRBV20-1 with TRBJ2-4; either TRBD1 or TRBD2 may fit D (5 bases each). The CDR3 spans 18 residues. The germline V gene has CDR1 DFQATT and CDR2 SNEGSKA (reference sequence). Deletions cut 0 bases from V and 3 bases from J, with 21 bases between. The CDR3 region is CSARDGGLRGMVKNIQYF. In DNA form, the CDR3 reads TGCAGTGCTAGAGATGGTGGCTTGAGGGGAATGGTCAAAAACATTCAGTACTTC.

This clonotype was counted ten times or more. The CDR3 protein is CASSPQQDGYTF. The CDR3 DNA reads TGTGCCAGCTCACCACAACAAGATGGCTACACCTTC. V and J are TRBV18 and TRBJ1-2; D unresolved. Looked up from germline, CDR1 is KGHSH and CDR2 is LQKENI. This CDR3 contains 12 residues. V was clipped by 1 base and J by 6 bases, with 6 bases between them.

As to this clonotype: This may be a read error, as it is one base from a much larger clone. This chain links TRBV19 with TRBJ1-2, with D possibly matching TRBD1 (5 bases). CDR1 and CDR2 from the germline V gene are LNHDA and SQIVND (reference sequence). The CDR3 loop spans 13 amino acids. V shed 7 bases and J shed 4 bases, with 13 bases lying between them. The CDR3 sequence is CASNLRASYGYTF. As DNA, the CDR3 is TGTGCCAGTAACCTCAGGGCGAGCTATGGCTACACCTTC.

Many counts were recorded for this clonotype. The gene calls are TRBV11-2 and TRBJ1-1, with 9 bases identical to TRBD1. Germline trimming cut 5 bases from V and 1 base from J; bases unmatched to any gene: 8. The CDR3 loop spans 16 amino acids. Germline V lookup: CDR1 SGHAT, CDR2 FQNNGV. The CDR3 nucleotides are TGTGCCAGCAGCCAACAGGGGGCCAAGAGGAACACTGAAGCTTTCTTT. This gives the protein CASSQQGAKRNTEAFF.

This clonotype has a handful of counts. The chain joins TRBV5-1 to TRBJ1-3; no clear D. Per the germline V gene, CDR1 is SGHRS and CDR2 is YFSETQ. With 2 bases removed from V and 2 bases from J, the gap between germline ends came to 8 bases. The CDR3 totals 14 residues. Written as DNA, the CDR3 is TGCGCCAGCAGCTTAGATACGGCTGGAAACACCATATATTTT. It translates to CASSLDTAGNTIYF.

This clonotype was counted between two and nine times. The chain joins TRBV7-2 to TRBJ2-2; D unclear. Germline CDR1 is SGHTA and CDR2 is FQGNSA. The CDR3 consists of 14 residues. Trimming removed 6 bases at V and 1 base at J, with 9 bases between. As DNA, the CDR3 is TGTGCCAGCAGGGCACAAATGAACACCGGGGAGCTGTTTTTT. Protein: CASRAQMNTGELFF.

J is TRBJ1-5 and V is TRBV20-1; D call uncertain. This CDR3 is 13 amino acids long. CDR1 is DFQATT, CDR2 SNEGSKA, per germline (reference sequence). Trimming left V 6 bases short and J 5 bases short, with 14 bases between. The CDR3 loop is CSAPVTRDQPQHF. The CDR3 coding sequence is TGCAGTGCCCCCGTGACCCGCGATCAGCCCCAGCATTTT.

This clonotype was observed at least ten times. The CDR3 DNA follows: TGTGCCAGCTCCCCAGAGTTACAAGAGACCCAGTACTTC. This gives the protein CASSPELQETQYF. The chain links TRBV18 to TRBJ2-5; D remains ambiguous. The germline CDR1 and CDR2 sequences are KGHSH and LQKENI. Trimming took off 6 bases at V and 2 bases at J, with 10 bases between the two ends. The CDR3 has 13 residues.

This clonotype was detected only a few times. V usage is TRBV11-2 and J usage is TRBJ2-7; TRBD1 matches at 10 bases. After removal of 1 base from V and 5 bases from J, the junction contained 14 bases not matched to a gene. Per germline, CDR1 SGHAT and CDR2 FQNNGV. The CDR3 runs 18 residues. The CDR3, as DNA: TGTGCCAGCAGCTTAGTTTCCGGACAGGGGGGGATTTTCCACGAGCAGTACTTC. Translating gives CASSLVSGQGGIFHEQYF.

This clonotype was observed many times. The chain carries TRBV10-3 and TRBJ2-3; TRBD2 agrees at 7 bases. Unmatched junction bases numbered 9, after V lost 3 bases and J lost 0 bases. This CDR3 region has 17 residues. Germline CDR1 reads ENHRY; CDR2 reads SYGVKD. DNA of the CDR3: TGTGCCATCAGTGACCCCGGGGAGCGGGGCAGCACAGATACGCAGTATTTT. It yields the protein CAISDPGERGSTDTQYF.

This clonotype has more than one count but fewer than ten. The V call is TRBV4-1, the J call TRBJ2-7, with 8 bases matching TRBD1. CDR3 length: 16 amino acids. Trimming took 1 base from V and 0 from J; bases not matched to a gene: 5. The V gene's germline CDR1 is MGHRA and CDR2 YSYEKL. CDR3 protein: CASSQARDRRSYEQYF. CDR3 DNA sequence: TGCGCCAGCAGCCAAGCCCGGGACAGGCGCTCCTACGAGCAGTACTTC.

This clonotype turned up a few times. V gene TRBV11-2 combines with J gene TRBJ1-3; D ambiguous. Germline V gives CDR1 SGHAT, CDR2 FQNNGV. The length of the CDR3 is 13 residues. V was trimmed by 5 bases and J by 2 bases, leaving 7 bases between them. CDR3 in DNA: TGTGCCAGCAGCGCCACAGCTGGAAACACCATATATTTT. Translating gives CASSATAGNTIYF.

The chain's CDR3 is CASSPQSWEWSEQFF. In DNA, the CDR3 is TGTGCCAGCTCACCGCAAAGTTGGGAGTGGAGTGAGCAGTTCTTC. This chain links TRBV18 with TRBJ2-1, with a weak D call TRBD2 (5 bases). The germline gives CDR1 KGHSH, CDR2 LQKENI. The V and J ends lost 3 bases and 9 bases respectively, with 18 bases between them. This CDR3 comprises 15 residues.

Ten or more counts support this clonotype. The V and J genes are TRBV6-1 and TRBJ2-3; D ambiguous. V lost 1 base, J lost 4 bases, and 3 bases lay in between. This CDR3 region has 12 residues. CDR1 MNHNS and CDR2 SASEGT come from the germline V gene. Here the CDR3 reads CASSEVSDTQYF. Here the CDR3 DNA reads TGTGCCAGCAGTGAAGTCTCAGATACGCAGTATTTT.

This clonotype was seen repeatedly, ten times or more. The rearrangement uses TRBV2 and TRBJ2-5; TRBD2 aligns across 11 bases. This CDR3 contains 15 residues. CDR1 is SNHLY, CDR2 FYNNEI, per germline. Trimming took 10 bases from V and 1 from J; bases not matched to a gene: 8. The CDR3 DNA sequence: TGTGCCAACAAGCGACTAGCGGGGCCCCAAGAGACCCAGTACTTC. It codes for CANKRLAGPQETQYF.

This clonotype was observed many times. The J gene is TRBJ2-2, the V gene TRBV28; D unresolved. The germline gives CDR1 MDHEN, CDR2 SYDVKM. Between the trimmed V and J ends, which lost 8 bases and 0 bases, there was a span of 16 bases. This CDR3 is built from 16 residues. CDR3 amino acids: CASSRPRAPNTGELFF. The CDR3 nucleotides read TGTGCCAGCTCTCGACCCCGGGCACCGAACACCGGGGAGCTGTTTTTT.

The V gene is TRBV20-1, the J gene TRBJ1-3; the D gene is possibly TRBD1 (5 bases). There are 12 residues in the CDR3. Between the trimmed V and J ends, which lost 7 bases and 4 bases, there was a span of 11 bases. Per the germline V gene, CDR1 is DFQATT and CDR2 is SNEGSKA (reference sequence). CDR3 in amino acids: CSVGGWGNTIYF. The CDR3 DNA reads TGCAGTGTGGGGGGTTGGGGAAACACCATATATTTT.

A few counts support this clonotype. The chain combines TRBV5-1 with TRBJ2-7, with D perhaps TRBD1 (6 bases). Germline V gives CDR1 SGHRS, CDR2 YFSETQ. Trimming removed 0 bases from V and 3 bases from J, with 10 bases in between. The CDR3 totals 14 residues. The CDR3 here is CASSLAGVDYEQYF. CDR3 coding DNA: TGCGCCAGCAGCTTGGCAGGGGTGGACTACGAGCAGTACTTC.

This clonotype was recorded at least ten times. CDR3 nucleotide sequence: TGCAGTGCAAAGACAGGGCACATGAACACTGAAGCTTTCTTT. It specifies CSAKTGHMNTEAFF. The chain carries TRBV20-1 and TRBJ1-1, with 7 bases lining up with TRBD1. V lost 6 bases and J lost 0; bases outside the gene matches: 7. In germline, CDR1 is DFQATT, CDR2 SNEGSKA (reference sequence). This CDR3 is built from 14 residues.

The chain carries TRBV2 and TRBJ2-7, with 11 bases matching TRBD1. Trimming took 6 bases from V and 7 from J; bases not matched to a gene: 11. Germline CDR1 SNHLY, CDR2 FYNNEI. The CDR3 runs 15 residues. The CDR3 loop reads CASRLTGTGGREQYF. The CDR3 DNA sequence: TGTGCCAGCAGACTCACCGGGACAGGGGGGAGGGAGCAGTACTTC. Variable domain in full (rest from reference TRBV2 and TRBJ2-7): EPEVTQTPSHQVTQMGQEVILRCVPISNHLYFYWYRQILGQKVEFLVSFYNNEISEKSEIFDDQFSVERPDGSNFTLKIRSTKLEDSAMYFCASRLTGTGGREQYFGPGTRLTVT.